This T cell receptor (beta chain) was obtained from a study of blood T cell repertoires in COVID-19. About the research overall: Spain, Italy and the United States supplied samples that represented acute and convalescent COVID-19. PBMCs, B-cell-depleted T cells, or T cells provided the cDNA or gDNA that made up the material.

Assignment of participants to cohorts was predicated upon participant-reported clinical history. TCRdb keeps only in-frame clones here, not all; method: immunoSEQ multiplex PCR. Of approximately 200,000 clones listed, around 89% are singletons. This CDR3 contains 14 residues. V was pared by 6 bases and J by 3 bases, with 7 bases of the junction left unmatched. Germline CDR1 and CDR2: MNHEY and SMNVEV (reference sequence). The specimen sequenced was PBMCs or T cells enriched from blood (not recorded which). The receptor's source is a woman under 30 in a cohort exposed to, infected with or recovered from COVID-19 (not recorded which). The chain recombines TRBV27 with TRBJ1-1, with TRBD1 matching over 7 bases. Written as DNA, the CDR3 is TGTGCCAGCAGGCCAGGGGGATGGGACACTGAAGCTTTCTTT. Protein product: CASRPGGWDTEAFF.